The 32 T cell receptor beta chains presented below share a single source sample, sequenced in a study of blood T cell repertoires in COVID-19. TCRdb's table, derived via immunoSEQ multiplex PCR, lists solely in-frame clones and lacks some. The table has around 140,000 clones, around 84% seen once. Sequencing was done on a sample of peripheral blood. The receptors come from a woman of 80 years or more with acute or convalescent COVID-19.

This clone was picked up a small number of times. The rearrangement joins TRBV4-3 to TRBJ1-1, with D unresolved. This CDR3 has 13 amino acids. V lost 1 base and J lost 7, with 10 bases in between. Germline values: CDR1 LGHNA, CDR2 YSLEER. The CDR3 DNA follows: TGCGCCAGCAGCCAAGGCCACGCAGTTGAAGCTTTCTTT. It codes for CASSQGHAVEAFF.

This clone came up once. The CDR3 region is CASSRGTSGTVKTQYF. CDR3 DNA: TGTGCCAGCAGCAGGGGGACTAGCGGGACTGTGAAGACCCAGTACTTC. The rearrangement joins TRBV7-2 to TRBJ2-5; 13 nucleotides line up with TRBD2. The CDR3 contains 16 residues. Germline V gene sequence: CDR1 SGHTA, CDR2 FQGNSA. J lost 6 bases, V lost 5 bases, and 9 bases had no gene match.

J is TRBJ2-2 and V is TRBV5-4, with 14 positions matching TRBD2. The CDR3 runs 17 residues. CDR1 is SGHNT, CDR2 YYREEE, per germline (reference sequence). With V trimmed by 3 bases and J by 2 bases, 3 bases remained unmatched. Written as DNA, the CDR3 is TGTGCCAGCAGCTCCGGGACTAGCGGGAGAAACACCGGGGAGCTGTTTTTT. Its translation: CASSSGTSGRNTGELFF.

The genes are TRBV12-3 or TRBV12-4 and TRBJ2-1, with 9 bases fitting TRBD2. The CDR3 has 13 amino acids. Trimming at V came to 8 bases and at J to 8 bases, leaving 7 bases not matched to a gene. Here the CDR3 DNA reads TGTGCCAGCCGGACTAGCGACCAGCATGAGCAGTTCTTC. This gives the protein CASRTSDQHEQFF.

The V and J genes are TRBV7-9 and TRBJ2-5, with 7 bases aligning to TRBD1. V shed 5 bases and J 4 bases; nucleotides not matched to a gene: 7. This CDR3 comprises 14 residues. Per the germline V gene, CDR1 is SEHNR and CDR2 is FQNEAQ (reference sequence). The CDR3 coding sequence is TGTGCCAGCAGCCCAGGGACAGTACTAGAGACCCAGTACTTC. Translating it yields CASSPGTVLETQYF.

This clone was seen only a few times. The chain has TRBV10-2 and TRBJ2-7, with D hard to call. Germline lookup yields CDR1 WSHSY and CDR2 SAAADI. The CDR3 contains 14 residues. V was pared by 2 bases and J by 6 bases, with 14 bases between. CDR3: CASSEVVRVGEQYF. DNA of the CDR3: TGCGCCAGCAGTGAGGTAGTTCGAGTCGGCGAGCAGTACTTC.

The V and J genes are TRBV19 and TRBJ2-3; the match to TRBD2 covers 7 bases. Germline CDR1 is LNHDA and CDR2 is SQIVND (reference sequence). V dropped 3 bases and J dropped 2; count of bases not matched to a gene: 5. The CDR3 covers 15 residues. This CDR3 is CASSIDGGFTDTQYF. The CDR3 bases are TGTGCCAGTAGTATTGACGGGGGGTTCACAGATACGCAGTATTTT.

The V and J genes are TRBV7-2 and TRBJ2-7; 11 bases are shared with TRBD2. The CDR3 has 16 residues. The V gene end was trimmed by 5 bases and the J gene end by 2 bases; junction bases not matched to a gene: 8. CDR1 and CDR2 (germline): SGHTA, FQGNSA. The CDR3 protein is CASSPNTSGGTYEQYF. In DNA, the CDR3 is TGTGCCAGCAGCCCTAATACTAGCGGGGGAACCTACGAGCAGTACTTC.

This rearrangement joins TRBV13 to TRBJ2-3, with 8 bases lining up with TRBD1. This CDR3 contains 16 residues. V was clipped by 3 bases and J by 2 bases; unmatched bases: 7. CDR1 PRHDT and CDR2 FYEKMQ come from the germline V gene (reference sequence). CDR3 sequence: CASSFIGGQVTDTQYF. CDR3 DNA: TGTGCCAGCAGCTTCATCGGGGGACAGGTCACAGATACGCAGTATTTT.

The DNA of the CDR3 is TGTGCCAGCAGCCGGGTTTACAGGACAGTCACCTACGAGCAGTACTTC. Its protein product is CASSRVYRTVTYEQYF. The chain couples TRBV7-2 to TRBJ2-7; tentative D call: TRBD1 (6 bases). Germline V gene sequence: CDR1 SGHTA, CDR2 FQGNSA. Trimming took 5 bases from V and 2 from J, leaving 19 bases between them. The CDR3 has 16 residues.

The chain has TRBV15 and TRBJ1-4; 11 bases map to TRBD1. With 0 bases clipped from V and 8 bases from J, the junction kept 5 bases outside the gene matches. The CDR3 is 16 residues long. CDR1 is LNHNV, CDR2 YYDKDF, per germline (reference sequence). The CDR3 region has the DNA TGTGCCACCAGCAGAGATCGGACAGGGGGCGTAGAAAAACTGTTTTTT. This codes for CATSRDRTGGVEKLFF.

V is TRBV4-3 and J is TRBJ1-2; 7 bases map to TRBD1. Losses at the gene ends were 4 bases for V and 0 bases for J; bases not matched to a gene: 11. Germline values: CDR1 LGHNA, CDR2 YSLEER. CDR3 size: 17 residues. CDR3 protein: CASSRRTGLGPNYGYTF. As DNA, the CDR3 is TGCGCCAGCAGCCGACGGACAGGTCTGGGGCCTAACTATGGCTACACCTTC.

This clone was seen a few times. This chain's CDR3 is CASIQGFSSYEQYF. The CDR3 DNA is TGCGCCAGCATACAGGGTTTCTCCTCCTACGAGCAGTACTTC. The chain joins TRBV10-2 to TRBJ2-7; tentative D call: TRBD1 (6 bases). CDR1 WSHSY and CDR2 SAAADI come from the germline V gene. The V and J ends lost 7 bases and 0 bases respectively, with 13 bases between them. There are 14 residues in the CDR3.

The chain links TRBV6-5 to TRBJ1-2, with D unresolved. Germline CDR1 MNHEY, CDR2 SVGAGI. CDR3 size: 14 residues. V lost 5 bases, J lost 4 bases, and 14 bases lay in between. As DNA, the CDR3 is TGTGCCAGCAGTCATACCCCCAACGGCTATGGCTACACCTTC. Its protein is CASSHTPNGYGYTF.

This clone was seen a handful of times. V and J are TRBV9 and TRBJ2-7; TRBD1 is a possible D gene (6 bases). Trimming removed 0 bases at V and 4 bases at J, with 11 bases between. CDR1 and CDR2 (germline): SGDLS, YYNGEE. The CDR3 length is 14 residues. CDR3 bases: TGTGCCAGCAGCGTAGGAGCAGGGGCTTACGAGCAGTACTTC. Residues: CASSVGAGAYEQYF.

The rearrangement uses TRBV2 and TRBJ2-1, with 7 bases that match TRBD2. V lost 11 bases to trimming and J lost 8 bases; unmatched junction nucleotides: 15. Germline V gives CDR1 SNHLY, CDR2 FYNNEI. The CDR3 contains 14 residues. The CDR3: CAHVRGGDRDEQFF. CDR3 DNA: TGTGCCCACGTGAGGGGAGGGGACCGCGATGAGCAGTTCTTC.

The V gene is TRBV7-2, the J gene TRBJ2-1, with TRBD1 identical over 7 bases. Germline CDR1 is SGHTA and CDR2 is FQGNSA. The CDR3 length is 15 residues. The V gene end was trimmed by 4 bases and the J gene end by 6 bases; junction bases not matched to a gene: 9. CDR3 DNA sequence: TGTGCCAGCAGCTCCCGGACAGGCTCTCCCAATGAGCAGTTCTTC. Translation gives CASSSRTGSPNEQFF.

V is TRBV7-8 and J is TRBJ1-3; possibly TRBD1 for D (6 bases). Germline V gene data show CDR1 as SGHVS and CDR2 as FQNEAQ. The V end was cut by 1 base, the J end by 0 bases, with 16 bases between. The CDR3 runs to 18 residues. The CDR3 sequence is CASSLGGPWASSGNTIYF. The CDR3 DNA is TGTGCCAGCAGCTTAGGGGGGCCGTGGGCGAGCTCTGGAAACACCATATATTTT.

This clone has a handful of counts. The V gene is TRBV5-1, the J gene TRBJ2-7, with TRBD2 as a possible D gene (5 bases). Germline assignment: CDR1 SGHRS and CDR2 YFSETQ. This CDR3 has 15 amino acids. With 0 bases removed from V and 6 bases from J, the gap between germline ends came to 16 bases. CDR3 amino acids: CASSLDGIYLAEQYF. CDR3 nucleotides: TGCGCCAGCAGCTTGGACGGGATCTACCTGGCCGAGCAGTACTTC.

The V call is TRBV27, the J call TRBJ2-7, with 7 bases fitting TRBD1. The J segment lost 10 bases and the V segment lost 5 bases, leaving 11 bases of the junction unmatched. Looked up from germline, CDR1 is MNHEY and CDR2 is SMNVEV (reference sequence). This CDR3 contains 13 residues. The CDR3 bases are TGTGCCAGCAGTCTGGGAGAGGGACAGCAACAGTACTTC. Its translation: CASSLGEGQQQYF.

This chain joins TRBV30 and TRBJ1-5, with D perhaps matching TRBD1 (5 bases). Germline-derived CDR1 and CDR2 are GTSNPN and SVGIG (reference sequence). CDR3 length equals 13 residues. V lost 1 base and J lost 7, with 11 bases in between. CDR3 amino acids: CAWSGGLGQPQHF. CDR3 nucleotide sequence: TGTGCCTGGAGTGGGGGCCTCGGACAGCCCCAGCATTTT.

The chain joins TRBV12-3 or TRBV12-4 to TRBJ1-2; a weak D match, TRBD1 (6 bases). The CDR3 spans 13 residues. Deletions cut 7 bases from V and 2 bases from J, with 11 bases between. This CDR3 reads CASIKDRNYGYTF. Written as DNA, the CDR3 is TGTGCCAGCATCAAGGACAGAAACTATGGCTACACCTTC.

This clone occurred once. CDR3 in DNA: TGTGCCAGCAGTGACGTGGCTAGCGGAAACACCGGGGAGCTGTTTTTT. Translated, it gives CASSDVASGNTGELFF. The rearrangement joins TRBV6-4 to TRBJ2-2; TRBD2 aligns across 7 bases. This CDR3 region has 16 residues. V trimming: 2 bases; J trimming: 2 bases; junction bases outside the gene matches: 5. Germline loops: CDR1 MRHNA, CDR2 SNTAGT.

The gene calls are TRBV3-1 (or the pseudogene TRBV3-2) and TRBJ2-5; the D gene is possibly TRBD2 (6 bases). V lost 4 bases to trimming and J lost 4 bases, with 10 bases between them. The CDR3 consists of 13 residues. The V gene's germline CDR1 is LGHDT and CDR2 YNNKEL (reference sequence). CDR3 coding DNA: TGTGCCAGCAGCCTGCGACTAGGAGAGACCCAGTACTTC. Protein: CASSLRLGETQYF.

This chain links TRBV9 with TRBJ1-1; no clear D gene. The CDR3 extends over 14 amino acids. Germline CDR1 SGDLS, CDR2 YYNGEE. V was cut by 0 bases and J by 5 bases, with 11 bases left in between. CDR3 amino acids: CASSVGPGGTEAFF. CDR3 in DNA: TGTGCCAGCAGCGTAGGCCCCGGAGGGACTGAAGCTTTCTTT.

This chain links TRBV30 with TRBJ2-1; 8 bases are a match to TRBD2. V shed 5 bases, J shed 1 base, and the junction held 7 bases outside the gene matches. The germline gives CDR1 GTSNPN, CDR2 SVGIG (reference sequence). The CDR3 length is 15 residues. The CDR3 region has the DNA TGTGCCTGGGACCCGGGGGGGGGATCCTACAATGAGCAGTTCTTC. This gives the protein CAWDPGGGSYNEQFF.

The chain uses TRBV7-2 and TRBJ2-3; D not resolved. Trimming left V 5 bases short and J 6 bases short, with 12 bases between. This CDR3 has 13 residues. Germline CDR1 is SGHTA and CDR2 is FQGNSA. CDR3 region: CASSRVGSDTQYF. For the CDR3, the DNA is TGTGCCAGCAGCCGGGTCGGGTCGGATACGCAGTATTTT.

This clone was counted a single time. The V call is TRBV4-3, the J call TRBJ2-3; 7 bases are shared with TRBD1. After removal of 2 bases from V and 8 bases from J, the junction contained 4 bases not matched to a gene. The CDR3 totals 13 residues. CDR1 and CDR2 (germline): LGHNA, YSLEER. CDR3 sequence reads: CASSQNRDSTQYF. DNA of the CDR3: TGCGCCAGCAGCCAAAACCGGGACAGTACGCAGTATTTT.

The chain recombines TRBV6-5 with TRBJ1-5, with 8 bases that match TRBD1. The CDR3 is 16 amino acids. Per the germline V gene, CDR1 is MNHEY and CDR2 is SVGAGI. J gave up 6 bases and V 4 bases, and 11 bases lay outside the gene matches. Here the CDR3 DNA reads TGTGCCAGCAGTTTCGATGCAGGGGGCGCGGGTCAGCCCCAGCATTTT. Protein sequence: CASSFDAGGAGQPQHF.

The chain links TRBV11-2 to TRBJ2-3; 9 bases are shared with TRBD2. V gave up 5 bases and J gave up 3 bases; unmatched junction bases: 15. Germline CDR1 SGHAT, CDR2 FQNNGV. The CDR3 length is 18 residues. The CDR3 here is CASSTRAGGPRFTDTQYF. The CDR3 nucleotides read TGTGCCAGCAGCACACGGGCGGGGGGGCCAAGGTTTACAGATACGCAGTATTTT.

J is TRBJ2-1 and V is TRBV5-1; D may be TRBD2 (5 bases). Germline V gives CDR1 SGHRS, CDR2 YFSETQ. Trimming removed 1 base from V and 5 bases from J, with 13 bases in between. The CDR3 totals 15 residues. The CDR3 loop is CASSLWSGTNNEQFF. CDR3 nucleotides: TGCGCCAGCAGCTTGTGGTCGGGAACGAACAATGAGCAGTTCTTC.

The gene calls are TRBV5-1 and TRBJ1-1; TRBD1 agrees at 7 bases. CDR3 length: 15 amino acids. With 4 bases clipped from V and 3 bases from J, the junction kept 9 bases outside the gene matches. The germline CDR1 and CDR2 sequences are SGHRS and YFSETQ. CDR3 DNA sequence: TGCGCCAGCAGCCCTGACCCAGGACAGGACACTGAAGCTTTCTTT. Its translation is CASSPDPGQDTEAFF.